These T cell receptor beta chains were read from a single sample in a study of blood T cell repertoires in COVID-19. Assay: immunoSEQ multiplex PCR; the TCRdb copy retains only in-frame clones and omits some. The sample holds 200,000 or so clones, over 70% seen once. Sequencing input: PBMCs or T cells enriched from blood (not recorded which). These receptors all stem from a woman aged 25 to 39 who had been exposed to COVID-19. Each CDR3 is given with its conserved first and last residue. D genes are given only for firm matches.

V gene: TRBV18; D gene: TRBD1; CDR3 protein: CASSKDRGEDYGYTF
V gene: TRBV5-1; D gene: TRBD1; CDR3 protein: CASSIRPGGSGNTIYF
V gene: TRBV12-3/TRBV12-4; D gene: .; CDR3 protein: CASRLMDQPQHF
V gene: TRBV7-8; D gene: .; CDR3 protein: CASSRTGVGYTF
V gene: TRBV11-3; D gene: TRBD2; CDR3 protein: CASSSGLAAQETQYF
V gene: TRBV5-1; D gene: .; CDR3 protein: CASSLAFAGMISGYTF
V gene: TRBV7-9; D gene: .; CDR3 protein: CASSLQTNYGYTF
V gene: TRBV28; D gene: TRBD2; CDR3 protein: CASSLSGRNEQYF
V gene: TRBV7-7; D gene: TRBD1; CDR3 protein: CASSLAVGTGGVEQFF
V gene: TRBV19; D gene: .; CDR3 protein: CASSIQGIRNTEAFF
V gene: TRBV2; D gene: .; CDR3 protein: CASSEIQGSKGGYTF
V gene: TRBV28; D gene: .; CDR3 protein: CASSETGTTSTNEKLFF
V gene: TRBV10-2; D gene: .; CDR3 protein: CASSGVDDVRVPEKLFF
V gene: TRBV13; D gene: TRBD2; CDR3 protein: CASSLAGGFSGELFF
V gene: TRBV5-1; D gene: TRBD1; CDR3 protein: CASSLAGDRAYEQYF
V gene: TRBV28; D gene: .; CDR3 protein: CASCRTEAYEQYF
V gene: TRBV15; D gene: .; CDR3 protein: CATSRDGGRSTDTQYF